The rows below give T cell receptor beta chains drawn from one sample of a study of blood T cell repertoires in COVID-19. Profiled with immunoSEQ multiplex PCR; TCRdb holds only in-frame clones, not every one. The sample has under 300,000 clones, about 90% seen once. Sample: peripheral blood. The receptors come from a woman aged 60 to 75 with COVID-19, enrolled during active disease. Both conserved end residues are part of each CDR3. The order of the fields is CDR3 DNA, CDR3 protein, clone size, D gene, V gene, J gene. D genes are given only for firm matches. The listing skips clone size in some rows; elsewhere it reads once, few, many or a size class.

TGTGCCAGCAGCTTGCCCTGGGGGGCTGGAAACACCATATATTTT	CASSLPWGAGNTIYF	-	-	TRBV5-5	TRBJ1-3
TGTGCCAGCAGATTCCCTGGGGGCCGAAGCACAGATACGCAGTATTTT	CASRFPGGRSTDTQYF	-	-	TRBV28	TRBJ2-3
TGTGCCAGTAGTATACAGGGGGCGATCCTGGGGTCTGGAAACACCATATATTTT	CASSIQGAILGSGNTIYF	-	TRBD1	TRBV19	TRBJ1-3
TGTGCCAGTAGTATCGTTACCCGGACAGGGGACACTGAAGCTTTCTTT	CASSIVTRTGDTEAFF	-	TRBD1	TRBV19	TRBJ1-1
TGTGCCAGCAGCTCCTGGACTAGCGGGGGGGCAGAAGAGCAGTTCTTC	CASSSWTSGGAEEQFF	-	TRBD2	TRBV7-2	TRBJ2-1
TGCAGCGGCGTTTTTGCGGACGAGCAGTACTTC	CSGVFADEQYF	once	-	TRBV29-1	TRBJ2-7
TGTGCCAGCAGTCCGCGGGACTCTAGTTTCGGTTCACCCCTCCACTTT	CASSPRDSSFGSPLHF	-	-	TRBV27	TRBJ1-6
TGTGCCAGCGCCAGGGACTATGGCTACACCTTC	CASARDYGYTF	-	-	TRBV9	TRBJ1-2
TGTGCCAGCAGTAAACTAGCGGGGGGGCTAGATACGCAGTATTTT	CASSKLAGGLDTQYF	-	TRBD2	TRBV9	TRBJ2-3
TGTGCCAGCAGCGGGACAGGGCGGGTATGGAATGATGGCTACACCTTC	CASSGTGRVWNDGYTF	-	TRBD1	TRBV7-2	TRBJ1-2
TGCGCCAGCAGCCAAGGGCGGGCAGTCCCGTACTCTGGAAACACCATATATTTT	CASSQGRAVPYSGNTIYF	few	-	TRBV4-1	TRBJ1-3
TGTGCCAGTAGTATCGGGACACTGAACTACGAGCAGTACTTC	CASSIGTLNYEQYF	-	-	TRBV19	TRBJ2-7
TGTGCCAGCAGCCAAGACCCCGTACTACGATATGGCTACACCTTC	CASSQDPVLRYGYTF	once	-	TRBV3-1/TRBV3-2	TRBJ1-2
TGTGCCAGCAGCGATGCCGGGGGGCCTAACTATGGCTACACCTTC	CASSDAGGPNYGYTF	-	-	TRBV5-6	TRBJ1-2
TGTGCCAGCAGCTGGTGGACAGACTATGGCTACACCTTC	CASSWWTDYGYTF	-	-	TRBV5-5	TRBJ1-2
TGTGCCAGCAGATCTCGGTCTCGGGCTTTCTTT	CASRSRSRAFF	once	-	TRBV7-9	TRBJ1-1
TGTGCCAGCAGCCAAAGACCAGGGGACTATGGCTACACCTTC	CASSQRPGDYGYTF	-	-	TRBV3-1/TRBV3-2	TRBJ1-2
TGTGCCAGTAGTATCGGTACTCTCCCCGGTCACGGAGCGGGCTACACCTTC	CASSIGTLPGHGAGYTF	-	-	TRBV19	TRBJ1-2
TGTGCCTGGAGTGGGACAGGGTCCTACAATGAGCAGTTCTTC	CAWSGTGSYNEQFF	-	TRBD1	TRBV30	TRBJ2-1
TGTGCCAGCAGTTACTCGATTAGTAGCGGGGGGCAAGAGACCCAGTACTTC	CASSYSISSGGQETQYF	few	TRBD2	TRBV6-2/TRBV6-3	TRBJ2-5
TGTGCCAGCAGTGAAGATCGGGGTTACCAAGAGACCCAGTACTTC	CASSEDRGYQETQYF	-	-	TRBV2	TRBJ2-5
TGTGCCAGCAGCTGGACTAGCGGGGGGCCTTACACCGGGGAGCTGTTTTTT	CASSWTSGGPYTGELFF	-	TRBD2	TRBV7-3	TRBJ2-2
TGTGCCAGCATGACGGACAGGGCTGGTTCACCCCTCCACTTT	CASMTDRAGSPLHF	-	TRBD1	TRBV2	TRBJ1-6
TGTGCCAGCACCCCCGGGGATGCAACTAATGAAAAACTGTTTTTT	CASTPGDATNEKLFF	-	-	TRBV6-5	TRBJ1-4
TGCGCCAGCAGCTTGGCGGGGGATCGGGGTTCACCCCTCCACTTT	CASSLAGDRGSPLHF	-	-	TRBV5-1	TRBJ1-6
TGTGCCAGCAGCTACACAGGCAACTATGGCTACACCTTC	CASSYTGNYGYTF	-	-	TRBV7-9	TRBJ1-2
TGTGCCAGCAGCCAAGGAATTCGGGGGGGAAACACCATATATTTT	CASSQGIRGGNTIYF	-	-	TRBV3-1/TRBV3-2	TRBJ1-3